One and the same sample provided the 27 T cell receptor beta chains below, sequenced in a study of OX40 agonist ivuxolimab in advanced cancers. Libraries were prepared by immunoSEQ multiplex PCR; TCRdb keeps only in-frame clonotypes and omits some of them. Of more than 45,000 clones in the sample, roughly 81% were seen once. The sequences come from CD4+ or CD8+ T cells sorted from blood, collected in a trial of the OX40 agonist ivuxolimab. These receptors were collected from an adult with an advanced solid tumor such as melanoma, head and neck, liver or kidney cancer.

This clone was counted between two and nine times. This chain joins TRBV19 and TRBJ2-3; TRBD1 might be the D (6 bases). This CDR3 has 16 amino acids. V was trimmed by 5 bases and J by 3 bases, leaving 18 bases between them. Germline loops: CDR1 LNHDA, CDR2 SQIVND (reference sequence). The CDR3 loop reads CASSRLTTGQTDTQYF. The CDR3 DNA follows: TGTGCCAGTAGTCGACTGACGACAGGACAGACAGATACGCAGTATTTT.

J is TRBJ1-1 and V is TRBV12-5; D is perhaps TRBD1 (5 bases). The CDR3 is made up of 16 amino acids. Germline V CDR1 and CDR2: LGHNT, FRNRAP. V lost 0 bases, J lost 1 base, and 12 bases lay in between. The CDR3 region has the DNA TGTGCTAGTGGTTTGGTGCTCGGAAGGGGGAACACTGAAGCTTTCTTT. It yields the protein CASGLVLGRGNTEAFF.

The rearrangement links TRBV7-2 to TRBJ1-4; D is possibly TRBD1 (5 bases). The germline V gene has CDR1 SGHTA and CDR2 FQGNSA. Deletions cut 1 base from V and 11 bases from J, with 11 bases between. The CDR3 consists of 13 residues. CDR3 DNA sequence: TGTGCCAGCAGCTTAGAGCCGGGGGAGAAACTGTTTTTT. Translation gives CASSLEPGEKLFF.

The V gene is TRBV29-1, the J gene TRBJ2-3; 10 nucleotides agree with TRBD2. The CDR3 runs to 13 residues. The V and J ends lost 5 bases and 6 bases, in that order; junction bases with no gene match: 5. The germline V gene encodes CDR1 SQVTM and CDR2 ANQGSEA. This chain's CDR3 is CSVQAGGADTQYF. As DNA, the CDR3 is TGCAGCGTTCAAGCGGGAGGGGCGGATACGCAGTATTTT.

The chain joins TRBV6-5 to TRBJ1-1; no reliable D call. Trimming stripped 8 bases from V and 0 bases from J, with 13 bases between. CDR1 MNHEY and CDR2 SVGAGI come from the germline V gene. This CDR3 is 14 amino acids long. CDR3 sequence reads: CASCKGRVNTEAFF. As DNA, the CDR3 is TGTGCCAGCTGCAAAGGGAGGGTGAACACTGAAGCTTTCTTT.

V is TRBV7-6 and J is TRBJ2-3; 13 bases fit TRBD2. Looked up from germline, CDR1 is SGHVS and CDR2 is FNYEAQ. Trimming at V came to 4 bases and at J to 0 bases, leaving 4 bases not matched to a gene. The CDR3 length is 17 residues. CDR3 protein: CASSSTSGRPSTDTQYF. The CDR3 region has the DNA TGTGCCAGCAGCTCGACTAGCGGGAGGCCTAGCACAGATACGCAGTATTTT. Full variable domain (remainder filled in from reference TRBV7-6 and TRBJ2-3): GAGVSQSPRYKVTKRGQDVALRCDPISGHVSLYWYRQALGQGPEFLTYFNYEAQQDKSGLPNDRFSAERPEGSISTLTIQRTEQRDSAMYRCASSSTSGRPSTDTQYFGPGTRLTVL.

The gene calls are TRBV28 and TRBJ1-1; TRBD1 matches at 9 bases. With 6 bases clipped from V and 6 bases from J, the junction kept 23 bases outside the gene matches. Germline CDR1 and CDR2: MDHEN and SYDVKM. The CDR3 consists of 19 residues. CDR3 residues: CASSPTRPRDRVRRAEAFF. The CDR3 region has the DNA TGTGCCAGCAGCCCAACAAGACCCCGGGACAGGGTTCGGAGGGCTGAAGCTTTCTTT. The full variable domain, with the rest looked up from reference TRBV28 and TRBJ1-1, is DVKVTQSSRYLVKRTGEKVFLECVQDMDHENMFWYRQDPGLGLRLIYFSYDVKMKEKGDIPEGYSVSREKKERFSLILESASTNQTSMYLCASSPTRPRDRVRRAEAFFGQGTRLTVV.

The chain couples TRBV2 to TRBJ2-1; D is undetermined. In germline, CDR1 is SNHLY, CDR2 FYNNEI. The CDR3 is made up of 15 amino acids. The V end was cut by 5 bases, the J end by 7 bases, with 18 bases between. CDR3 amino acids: CASSRSVQVFNEQFF. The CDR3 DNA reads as TGTGCCAGCAGTCGAAGCGTCCAGGTCTTTAATGAGCAGTTCTTC.

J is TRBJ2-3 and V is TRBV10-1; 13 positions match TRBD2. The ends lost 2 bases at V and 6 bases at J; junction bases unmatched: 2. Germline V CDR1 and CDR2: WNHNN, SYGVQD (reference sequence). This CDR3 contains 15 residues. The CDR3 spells CASSEGLAGADTQYF. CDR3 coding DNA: TGCGCCAGCAGTGAGGGACTAGCGGGAGCTGATACGCAGTATTTT.

CDR3 in DNA: TGTGCCAGCAGCGTCGGGACAGGGGGAGTAGCTTTCTTT. Encoded protein: CASSVGTGGVAFF. This rearrangement joins TRBV9 to TRBJ1-1, with 11 bases matching TRBD1. CDR3 length: 13 residues. V dropped 2 bases and J dropped 10; count of bases not matched to a gene: 4. The germline V gene has CDR1 SGDLS and CDR2 YYNGEE.

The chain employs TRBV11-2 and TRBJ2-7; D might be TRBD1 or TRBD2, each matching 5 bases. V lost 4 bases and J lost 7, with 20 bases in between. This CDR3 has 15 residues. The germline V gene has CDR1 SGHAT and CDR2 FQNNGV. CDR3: CASSSLGASTGEQYF. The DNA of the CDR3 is TGTGCCAGCAGCTCCCTAGGGGCTTCTACGGGAGAGCAGTACTTC.

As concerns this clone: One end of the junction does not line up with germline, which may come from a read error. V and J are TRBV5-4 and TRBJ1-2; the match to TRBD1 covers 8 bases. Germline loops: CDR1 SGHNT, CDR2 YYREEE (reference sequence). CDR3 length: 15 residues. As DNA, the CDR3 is TGCGCCAGCAGCCAAGATCCACAGGGGGACGGTGGCTACACCTTC. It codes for CASSQDPQGDGGYTF.

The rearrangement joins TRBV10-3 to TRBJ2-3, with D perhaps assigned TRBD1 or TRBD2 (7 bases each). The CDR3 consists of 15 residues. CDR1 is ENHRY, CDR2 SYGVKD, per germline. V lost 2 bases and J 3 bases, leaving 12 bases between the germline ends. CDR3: CAISERQGGTDTQYF. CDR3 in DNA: TGTGCCATCAGTGAGAGGCAGGGGGGGACAGATACGCAGTATTTT.

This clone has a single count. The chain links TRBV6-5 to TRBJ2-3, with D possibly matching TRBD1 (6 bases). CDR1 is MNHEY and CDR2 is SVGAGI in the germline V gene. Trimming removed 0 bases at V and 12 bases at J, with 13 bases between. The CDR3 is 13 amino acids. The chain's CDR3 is CASSYSRDIDQYF. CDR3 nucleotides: TGTGCCAGCAGTTACTCGAGGGACATTGATCAGTATTTT.

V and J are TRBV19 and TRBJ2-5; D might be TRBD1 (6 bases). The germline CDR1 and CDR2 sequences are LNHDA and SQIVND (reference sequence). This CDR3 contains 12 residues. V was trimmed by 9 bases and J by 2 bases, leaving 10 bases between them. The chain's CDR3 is CASSGVQETQYF. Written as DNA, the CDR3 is TGTGCCAGCTCAGGGGTACAAGAGACCCAGTACTTC.

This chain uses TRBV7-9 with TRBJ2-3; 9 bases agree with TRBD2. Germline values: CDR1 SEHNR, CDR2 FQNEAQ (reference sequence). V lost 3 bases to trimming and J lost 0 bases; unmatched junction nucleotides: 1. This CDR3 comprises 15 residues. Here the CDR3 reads CASSFLAGSTDTQYF. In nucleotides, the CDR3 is TGTGCCAGCAGCTTCCTAGCGGGAAGCACAGATACGCAGTATTTT.

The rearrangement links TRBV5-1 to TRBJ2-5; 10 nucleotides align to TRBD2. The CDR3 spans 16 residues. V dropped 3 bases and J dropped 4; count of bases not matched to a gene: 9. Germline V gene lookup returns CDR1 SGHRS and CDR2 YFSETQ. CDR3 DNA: TGCGCCAGCAGCTCTACATTAGCGGGAGGCGCAGAGACCCAGTACTTC. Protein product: CASSSTLAGGAETQYF.

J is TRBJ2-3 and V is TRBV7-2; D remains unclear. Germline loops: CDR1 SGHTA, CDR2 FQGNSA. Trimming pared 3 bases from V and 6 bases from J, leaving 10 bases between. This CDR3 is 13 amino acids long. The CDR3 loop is CASSLMVGDTQYF. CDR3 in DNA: TGTGCCAGCAGCTTGATGGTGGGGGATACGCAGTATTTT.

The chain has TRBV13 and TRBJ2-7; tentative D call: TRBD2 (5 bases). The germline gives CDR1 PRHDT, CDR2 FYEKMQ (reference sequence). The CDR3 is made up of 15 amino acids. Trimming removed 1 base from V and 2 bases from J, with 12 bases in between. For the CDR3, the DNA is TGTGCCAGCAGCTTAGTGCAGGCGGGCACCTACGAGCAGTACTTC. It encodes CASSLVQAGTYEQYF.

The CDR3 region is CASSLGLLRGRSNYGYTF. The CDR3 DNA sequence: TGTGCCAGCAGCTTAGGCCTTTTACGGGGCAGGAGCAACTATGGCTACACCTTC. This rearrangement joins TRBV11-2 to TRBJ1-2, with a weak D call TRBD1 (5 bases). This CDR3 spans 18 amino acids. The V gene lost 1 base and the J gene lost 2 bases, with 20 bases spanning the gap. The germline gives CDR1 SGHAT, CDR2 FQNNGV.

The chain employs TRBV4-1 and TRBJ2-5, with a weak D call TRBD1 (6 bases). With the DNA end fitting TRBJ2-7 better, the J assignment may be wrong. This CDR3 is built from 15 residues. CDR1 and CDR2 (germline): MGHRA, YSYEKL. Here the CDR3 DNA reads TGCGCCAGCAGTCAAAACAGGGTGTCTAACCACGAGCAGTACTTC. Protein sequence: CASSQNRVSNHEQYF.

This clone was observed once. CDR3 loop: CASSLTGATYNEQFF. The CDR3, as DNA: TGTGCCAGCAGCTTGACAGGGGCGACCTACAATGAGCAGTTCTTC. V usage is TRBV5-6 and J usage is TRBJ2-1; 7 bases match TRBD1. The CDR3 runs 15 residues. Unmatched junction bases numbered 3, after V lost 1 base and J lost 2 bases. CDR1 is SGHDT, CDR2 YYEEEE, per germline.

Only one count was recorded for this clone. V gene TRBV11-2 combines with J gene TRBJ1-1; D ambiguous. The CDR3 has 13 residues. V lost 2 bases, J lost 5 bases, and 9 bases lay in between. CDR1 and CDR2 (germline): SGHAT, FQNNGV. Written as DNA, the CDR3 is TGTGCCAGCAGCTTAAGAGTGGGAACTGAAGCTTTCTTT. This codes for CASSLRVGTEAFF.

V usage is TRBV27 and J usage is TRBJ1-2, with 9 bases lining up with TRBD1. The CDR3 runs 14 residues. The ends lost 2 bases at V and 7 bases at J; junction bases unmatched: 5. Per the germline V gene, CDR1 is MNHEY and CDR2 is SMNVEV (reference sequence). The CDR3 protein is CASSLRDRESGYTF. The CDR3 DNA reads TGTGCCAGCAGTTTACGGGACAGGGAGTCTGGCTACACCTTC.

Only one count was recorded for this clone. For the CDR3, the DNA is TGTGCCAGCAGTTTATTCGGCTCTGGGGCCAACGTCCTGACTTTC. This encodes CASSLFGSGANVLTF. The chain is built from TRBV27 and TRBJ2-6; the D is unclear. The germline gives CDR1 MNHEY, CDR2 SMNVEV (reference sequence). V lost 1 base to trimming and J lost 0 bases, with 4 bases between them. The CDR3 sequence is 15 residues long.

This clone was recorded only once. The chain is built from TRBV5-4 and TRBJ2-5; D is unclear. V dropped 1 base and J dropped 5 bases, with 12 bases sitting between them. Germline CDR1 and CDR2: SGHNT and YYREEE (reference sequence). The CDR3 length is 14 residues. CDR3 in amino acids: CASSLKSSGETQYF. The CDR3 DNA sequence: TGTGCCAGCAGCTTGAAATCGTCGGGCGAGACCCAGTACTTC.

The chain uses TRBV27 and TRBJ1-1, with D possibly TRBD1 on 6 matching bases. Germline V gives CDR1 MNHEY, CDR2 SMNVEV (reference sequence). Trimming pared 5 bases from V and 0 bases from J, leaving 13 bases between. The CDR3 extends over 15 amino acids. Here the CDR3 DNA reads TGTGCCAGCAGTCCGACGACAGGCCTGAACACTGAAGCTTTCTTT. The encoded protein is CASSPTTGLNTEAFF.